The rows below give T cell receptor beta chains drawn from one sample of a study of T cell responses to AZD1222 COVID-19 vaccine. The method was immunoSEQ multiplex PCR; TCRdb's version includes in-frame clones alone and lacks a portion of them. The sample gives more than 100,000 clones, around 86% of which show up once; approximately 7.5% is in the top ten. This specimen was peripheral blood, taken on day 0 of AZD1222 vaccination. The receptor source for this set is an adult in good health. Both conserved end residues are part of each CDR3. D genes are given only for firm matches. For some rows the clone size is stated as once, few or many, or as a class when expanded; others skip it.

j_call v_call clone_size d_call cdr3_nt cdr3_aa
TRBJ2-3 TRBV3-1/TRBV3-2 once . TGTGCCAGCAGCCAAGACGGCCATCCGCAGTATTTT CASSQDGHPQYF
TRBJ2-7 TRBV21-1 . . TGTGCCAGCAGCAGGAGACTAGCGGACTCCTACGAGCAGTACTTC CASSRRLADSYEQYF
TRBJ2-1 TRBV18 . . TGTGCCAGCTCAGAAGGGAGAGACAATGAGCAGTTCTTC CASSEGRDNEQFF
TRBJ1-4 TRBV19 . . TGTGCCAGTATTGCCCGGATTGCAACTAATGAAAAACTGTTTTTT CASIARIATNEKLFF
TRBJ2-1 TRBV4-2 . . TGTGCCAGCAGCCATGGACTTCTTACCTACAATGAGCAGTTCTTC CASSHGLLTYNEQFF
TRBJ2-3 TRBV19 . TRBD2 TGTGCCAGTCGACTAGCGGGAGGACGGGGTACGCAGTATTTT CASRLAGGRGTQYF
TRBJ2-1 TRBV6-6 medium-sized . TGTGCCAGCAGTTACTCGGGTGCCTACAATGAGCAGTTCTTC CASSYSGAYNEQFF
TRBJ2-5 TRBV27 . TRBD2 TGTGCCAGCAGTTTATATAGCGGGGGGGAGGTTGAGGAAGAGACCCAGTACTTC CASSLYSGGEVEEETQYF
TRBJ1-1 TRBV7-9 . . TGTGCCAGCAGCCTTCAAGGGGACACTGAAGCTTTCTTT CASSLQGDTEAFF
TRBJ1-2 TRBV5-1 . . TGCGCCAGCAGCTTGGGGACGGAGGGCTACACCTTC CASSLGTEGYTF
TRBJ2-2 TRBV7-2 . . TGTGCCAGCAGCTTAGTGGTGTCCGGGGAGCTGTTTTTT CASSLVVSGELFF
TRBJ2-2 TRBV19 . TRBD1 TGTGCCAGTAGGACAGGGGGCGGGACCGGGGAGCTGTTTTTT CASRTGGGTGELFF
TRBJ2-7 TRBV7-3 . . TGTGCCAGCAGCGGGGCCTCCTACGAGCAGTACTTC CASSGASYEQYF